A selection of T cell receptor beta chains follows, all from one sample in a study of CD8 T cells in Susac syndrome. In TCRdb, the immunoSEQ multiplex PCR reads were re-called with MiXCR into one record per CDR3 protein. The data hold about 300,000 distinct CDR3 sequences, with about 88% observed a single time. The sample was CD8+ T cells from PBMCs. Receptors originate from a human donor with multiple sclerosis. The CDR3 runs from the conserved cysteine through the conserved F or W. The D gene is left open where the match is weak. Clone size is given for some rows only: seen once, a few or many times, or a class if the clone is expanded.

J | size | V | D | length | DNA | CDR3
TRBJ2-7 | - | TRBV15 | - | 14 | TGTGCCACCAGCGGGTTAAGGGGTTCAGACGAGCAGTACTTC | CATSGLRGSDEQYF
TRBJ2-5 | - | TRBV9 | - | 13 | TGTGCCAGCAGCGTAGGCTTTAAAGAGACCCAGTACTTC | CASSVGFKETQYF
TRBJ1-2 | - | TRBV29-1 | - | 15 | TGCAGCGTTGAGGGGAGTACAACACCGAACTATGGCTACACCTTC | CSVEGSTTPNYGYTF
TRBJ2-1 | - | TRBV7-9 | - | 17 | TGTGCCAGCAGCACGCACCTCGGGGAGATTTTTTACAATGAGCAGTTCTTC | CASSTHLGEIFYNEQFF
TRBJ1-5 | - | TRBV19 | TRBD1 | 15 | TGTGCCAGTATTTCCACCCGGGACAGTAGTCAGCCCCAGCATTTT | CASISTRDSSQPQHF
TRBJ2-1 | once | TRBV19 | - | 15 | TGTGCCAGTAGTATTCGAGGGGCGAAGGGAACTGAGCAGTTCTTC | CASSIRGAKGTEQFF
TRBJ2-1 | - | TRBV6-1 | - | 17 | TGTGCCAGCAGTCGACCCCCTTGGGGGGAGGGGGAGAATGAGCAGTTCTTC | CASSRPPWGEGENEQFF
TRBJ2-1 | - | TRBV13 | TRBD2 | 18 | TGTGCCAGCAGCTATGTGGGACTAGCGGGACAAATGTACAATGAGCAGTTCTTC | CASSYVGLAGQMYNEQFF
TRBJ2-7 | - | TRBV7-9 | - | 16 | TGTGCCAGCAGCTTCGGGGCCGCCATACGAGCCTACGAGCAGTACTTC | CASSFGAAIRAYEQYF
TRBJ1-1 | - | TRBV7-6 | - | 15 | TGTGCCAGCAGCTCGTCGAGGGGGGTGAACACTGAAGCTTTCTTT | CASSSSRGVNTEAFF
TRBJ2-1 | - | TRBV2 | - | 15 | TGTGCCACAAGACGAGCGGTTCCTCCTTACAATGAGCAGTTCTTC | CATRRAVPPYNEQFF
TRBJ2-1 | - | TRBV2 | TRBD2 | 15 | TGTGCCAGCAGCGACTACGGACTAGCAGGCGGTGAGCAGTTCTTC | CASSDYGLAGGEQFF
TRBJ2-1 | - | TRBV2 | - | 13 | TGTGCCGGCGGGCGGGACGTTTACAATGAGCAGTTCTTC | CAGGRDVYNEQFF
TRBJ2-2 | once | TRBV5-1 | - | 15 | TGCGCCAGCAGTTTCCGGGACGATGGCACCGGGGAGCTGTTTTTT | CASSFRDDGTGELFF
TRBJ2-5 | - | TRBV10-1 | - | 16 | TGCGCCAGCAGTGGTTCTCCGGGGCTCAACGGGGAGACCCAGTACTTC | CASSGSPGLNGETQYF
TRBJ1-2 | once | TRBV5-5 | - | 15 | TGTGCCAGCGGACTGACAGCCCCATTTTTATATGGCTACACCTTC | CASGLTAPFLYGYTF